The 27 T cell receptor beta chains below all came from one sample that was sequenced in a study of blood T cell repertoires in COVID-19. The assay was immunoSEQ multiplex PCR, and TCRdb's table has in-frame clones only and misses some. The repertoire holds some 270,000 clones, approximately 88% seen once, with 2.5% to 4% in the top ten. Sequenced input: PBMCs or T cells enriched from blood (not recorded which). These receptors all come from a woman aged 40 to 50 who had been exposed to COVID-19.

The chain couples TRBV6-2 or TRBV6-3 to TRBJ2-7; 9 positions match TRBD2. After removal of 5 bases from V and 3 bases from J, the junction contained 8 bases not matched to a gene. This CDR3 contains 15 residues. The germline CDR1 and CDR2 sequences are MNHEY and SVGEGT. CDR3 residues: CASSPQRGARYEQYF. The CDR3 DNA is TGTGCCAGCAGTCCCCAGCGGGGGGCCCGCTACGAGCAGTACTTC.

The V gene is TRBV27, the J gene TRBJ1-5, with a possible D match to TRBD1 (5 bases). Trimming removed 0 bases from V and 2 bases from J, with 17 bases in between. This CDR3 region has 18 residues. Germline assignment: CDR1 MNHEY and CDR2 SMNVEV (reference sequence). As DNA, the CDR3 is TGTGCCAGCAGTTTATCAGGCGTTGGGGCCTACGGCAATCAGCCCCAGCATTTT. Amino acids: CASSLSGVGAYGNQPQHF.

In its sample, this clone was seen once. In nucleotides, the CDR3 is TGTGCCAGCATCAAACCAGAGAGGGAGCACACTGAAGCTTTCTTT. Protein sequence: CASIKPEREHTEAFF. The V gene is TRBV28, the J gene TRBJ1-1, with unresolved D. The CDR3 covers 15 residues. Trimming removed 7 bases at V and 3 bases at J, with 18 bases between. Per germline, CDR1 MDHEN and CDR2 SYDVKM. Looking up the rest from reference TRBV28 and TRBJ1-1 gives the full variable domain: DVKVTQSSRYLVKRTGEKVFLECVQDMDHENMFWYRQDPGLGLRLIYFSYDVKMKEKGDIPEGYSVSREKKERFSLILESASTNQTSMYLCASIKPEREHTEAFFGQGTRLTVV.

The chain couples TRBV7-8 to TRBJ1-4, with D tentatively TRBD1 (6 bases). The CDR3 spans 14 residues. The ends were cut back, 1 base at V and 5 bases at J, with 8 bases in the middle. CDR1 is SGHVS, CDR2 FQNEAQ, per germline. Here the CDR3 reads CASSLGTANEKLFF. CDR3 nucleotides: TGTGCCAGCAGCTTAGGGACAGCGAATGAAAAACTGTTTTTT.

This rearrangement joins TRBV24-1 to TRBJ2-1, with 12 bases aligning to TRBD2. The CDR3 is 15 amino acids. CDR1 is KGHDR, CDR2 SFDVKD, per germline. V dropped 5 bases and J dropped 6; count of bases not matched to a gene: 4. The CDR3 region is CATSATSGRSNEQFF. The DNA for the CDR3 is TGTGCCACCAGTGCGACTAGCGGGAGAAGCAATGAGCAGTTCTTC.

J is TRBJ2-1 and V is TRBV9; 8 positions agree with TRBD2. Germline CDR1 SGDLS, CDR2 YYNGEE. The CDR3 spans 17 residues. V shed 2 bases, J shed 4 bases, and the junction held 11 bases outside the gene matches. Here the CDR3 reads CASSVSPPGGGYNEQFF. CDR3 in DNA: TGTGCCAGCAGCGTGTCTCCCCCTGGCGGGGGGTACAATGAGCAGTTCTTC. Based on the CDR3 plus reference TRBV9 and TRBJ2-1, the full variable domain is DSGVTQTPKHLITATGQRVTLRCSPRSGDLSVYWYQQSLDQGLQFLIQYYNGEERAKGNILERFSAQQFPDLHSELNLSSLELGDSALYFCASSVSPPGGGYNEQFFGPGTRLTVL.

The genes are TRBV5-4 and TRBJ2-5, with 9 positions matching TRBD2. There are 14 residues in the CDR3. Germline CDR1 SGHNT, CDR2 YYREEE (reference sequence). The ends lost 0 bases at V and 5 bases at J; junction bases unmatched: 2. CDR3 amino acids: CASSLVSGGETQYF. As DNA, the CDR3 is TGTGCCAGCAGCTTGGTTAGCGGGGGTGAGACCCAGTACTTC.

The chain links TRBV24-1 to TRBJ1-2; D is undetermined. CDR1 and CDR2 (germline): KGHDR, SFDVKD. Trimming cost V 7 bases and J 6 bases, with 14 bases left between them. CDR3 length: 13 amino acids. CDR3 sequence: CATRDSSGNGYTF. The CDR3 DNA sequence: TGTGCCACCAGAGACTCTTCGGGTAATGGCTACACCTTC.

CDR3 DNA: TGTGCCAGCAGTTTAGGGACAATCAGTCAGCCCCAGCATTTT. This encodes CASSLGTISQPQHF. The V call is TRBV28, the J call TRBJ1-5; D might be TRBD1 (6 bases). Trimming cost V 2 bases and J 6 bases, with 11 bases left between them. Germline-derived CDR1 and CDR2 are MDHEN and SYDVKM. The CDR3 contains 14 residues.

Only one count was recorded for this clone. This sequence joins TRBV16 and TRBJ2-5; a possible D gene is TRBD2 (6 bases). V shed 4 bases and J shed 1 base, with 7 bases lying between them. The CDR3 length is 13 residues. Germline V gives CDR1 KGHSY, CDR2 FQNENV. CDR3 amino acids: CASSLGSQETQYF. CDR3 nucleotides: TGTGCCAGCAGCCTCGGGAGCCAAGAGACCCAGTACTTC.

The J gene is TRBJ2-5, the V gene TRBV9; 8 bases map to TRBD2. Germline V CDR1 and CDR2: SGDLS, YYNGEE. The CDR3 has 15 amino acids. Trimming cost V 4 bases and J 3 bases; bases outside gene matches: 8. CDR3 sequence: CASSTGLAKKETQYF. In DNA, the CDR3 is TGTGCCAGCAGCACCGGACTAGCCAAGAAAGAGACCCAGTACTTC.

The gene calls are TRBV25-1 and TRBJ2-1, with 7 bases matching TRBD2. The V gene end was trimmed by 4 bases and the J gene end by 6 bases; junction bases not matched to a gene: 3. Germline loops: CDR1 MGHDK, CDR2 SYGVNS. This CDR3 is built from 13 residues. In DNA, the CDR3 is TGTGCCAGCAGTGGCGGGAGAACCAATGAGCAGTTCTTC. It codes for CASSGGRTNEQFF.

The chain carries TRBV5-1 and TRBJ2-1; D may be TRBD1 (7 bases). V was clipped by 1 base and J by 7 bases, with 15 bases between them. This CDR3 has 15 amino acids. Per the germline V gene, CDR1 is SGHRS and CDR2 is YFSETQ. DNA for the CDR3: TGCGCCAGCAGCTTGACCGGACAGGCGGGGAATGAGCAGTTCTTC. Protein: CASSLTGQAGNEQFF.

This clone was observed once. The chain combines TRBV7-9 with TRBJ2-3, with 7 positions matching TRBD2. With V trimmed by 5 bases and J by 0 bases, 14 bases remained unmatched. CDR1 SEHNR and CDR2 FQNEAQ come from the germline V gene (reference sequence). The CDR3 has 18 amino acids. CDR3 bases: TGTGCCAGCAGCCCAGCCAGGAGCGGGGATTATAGCACAGATACGCAGTATTTT. Amino acid sequence: CASSPARSGDYSTDTQYF.

The rearrangement links TRBV6-2 or TRBV6-3 to TRBJ2-6, with 10 bases aligning to TRBD1. The CDR3 is made up of 18 amino acids. Germline trimming cut 0 bases from V and 1 base from J; bases unmatched to any gene: 3. From germline, CDR1 is MNHEY and CDR2 SVGEGT. CDR3 nucleotides: TGTGCCAGCAGTTACTCGGGACAGGGGTTTTCTGGGGCCAACGTCCTGACTTTC. Its protein product is CASSYSGQGFSGANVLTF.

This clone was seen just once. The V call is TRBV5-8, the J call TRBJ1-2, with 7 nucleotides matching TRBD1. CDR1 is SGHTS, CDR2 YDEGEE, per germline. J was trimmed by 3 bases and V by 6 bases; bases with no gene match: 14. The CDR3 contains 16 residues. The chain's CDR3 is CASTPPFKGADYGYTF. CDR3 nucleotide sequence: TGTGCCAGCACCCCGCCTTTTAAGGGGGCGGACTATGGCTACACCTTC. The full variable domain, rest sourced from reference TRBV5-8 and TRBJ1-2, is EAGVTQSPTHLIKTRGQQATLRCSPISGHTSVYWYQQALGLGLQFLLWYDEGEERNRGNFPPRFSGRQFPNYSSELNVNALELEDSALYLCASTPPFKGADYGYTFGSGTRLTVV.

This chain connects TRBV18 to TRBJ1-2, with 9 positions matching TRBD1. Germline lookup yields CDR1 KGHSH and CDR2 LQKENI. Unmatched junction bases numbered 4, after V lost 5 bases and J lost 3 bases. This CDR3 comprises 14 residues. CDR3: CASSLGQGDYGYTF. CDR3 sequence (DNA): TGTGCCAGCTCATTGGGACAGGGAGACTATGGCTACACCTTC.

This rearrangement joins TRBV4-1 to TRBJ1-2; a possible D gene is TRBD1 (5 bases). CDR1 is MGHRA and CDR2 is YSYEKL in the germline V gene. This CDR3 spans 15 amino acids. V was clipped by 0 bases and J by 7 bases, with 15 bases between them. CDR3 protein: CASSQDKGTLGGYTF. DNA for the CDR3: TGCGCCAGCAGCCAAGACAAGGGGACTTTGGGTGGCTACACCTTC.

This chain uses TRBV5-6 with TRBJ1-1; D is ambiguous. CDR3 length: 12 amino acids. Germline V gene lookup returns CDR1 SGHDT and CDR2 YYEEEE. V was pared by 0 bases and J by 10 bases, with 10 bases between. The CDR3 sequence is CASSLGPRGAFF. DNA for the CDR3: TGTGCCAGCAGCTTGGGTCCACGAGGAGCTTTCTTT.

The V gene is TRBV5-4, the J gene TRBJ2-7, with 7 bases identical to TRBD1. The CDR3 sequence is 14 residues long. Per germline, CDR1 SGHNT and CDR2 YYREEE (reference sequence). The V and J ends lost 6 bases and 0 bases, in that order; junction bases with no gene match: 6. For the CDR3, the DNA is TGTGCCAGCAACCACAGGGGATGCTCCTACGAGCAGTACGTC. Its translation: CASNHRGCSYEQYV.

To note about this clone: The same CDR3 is also encoded by other DNA sequences in this sample. This chain connects TRBV9 to TRBJ2-3, with D unresolved. The germline V gene has CDR1 SGDLS and CDR2 YYNGEE. The V and J ends lost 0 bases and 1 base respectively, with 6 bases between them. The CDR3 extends over 14 amino acids. This CDR3 is CASSVVAGTDTQYF. As DNA, the CDR3 is TGTGCCAGCAGCGTAGTTGCGGGCACAGATACGCAGTATTTT.

The DNA for the CDR3 is TGTGCCAGCAGTTACTCTATTCGCGTTTCACCCCTCCACTTT. The encoded protein is CASSYSIRVSPLHF. The gene calls are TRBV6-5 and TRBJ1-6; D gene uncertain. The V end was cut by 0 bases, the J end by 9 bases, with 9 bases between. The CDR3 covers 14 residues. Per the germline V gene, CDR1 is MNHEY and CDR2 is SVGAGI.

Only a few counts were recorded for this clone. The chain is built from TRBV3-1 (or the pseudogene TRBV3-2) and TRBJ1-2; D unresolved. Germline V gene data show CDR1 as LGHDT and CDR2 as YNNKEL (reference sequence). This CDR3 has 14 residues. The ends were cut back, 0 bases at V and 7 bases at J, with 12 bases in the middle. CDR3 amino acids: CASSQDWGGGGYTF. The CDR3 nucleotides read TGTGCCAGCAGCCAAGATTGGGGAGGTGGTGGCTACACCTTC.

In DNA form, the CDR3 reads TGTGCCAGCAGCTTTAGTCAAAACACTGAAGCTTTCTTT. Its protein product is CASSFSQNTEAFF. The rearrangement links TRBV7-9 to TRBJ1-1; D uncertain. Germline V gives CDR1 SEHNR, CDR2 FQNEAQ (reference sequence). The CDR3 runs 13 residues. With 3 bases removed from V and 2 bases from J, the gap between germline ends came to 7 bases. Full variable domain (rest looked up from reference TRBV7-9 and TRBJ1-1): DTGVSQNPRHKITKRGQNVTFRCDPISEHNRLYWYRQTLGQGPEFLTYFQNEAQLEKSRLLSDRFSAERPKGSFSTLEIQRTEQGDSAMYLCASSFSQNTEAFFGQGTRLTVV.

The rearrangement joins TRBV5-1 to TRBJ2-7, with 16 positions matching TRBD2. Germline CDR1 reads SGHRS; CDR2 reads YFSETQ. CDR3 size: 18 residues. CDR3 nucleotide sequence: TGTGCCAGCAGCTTGGGACTAGCGGGAGGGCCATGGCCCTACGAGCAGTACGTC. Translated, it gives CASSLGLAGGPWPYEQYV.

J is TRBJ2-7 and V is TRBV11-2; 8 nucleotides align to TRBD1. CDR1 and CDR2 from the germline V gene are SGHAT and FQNNGV. CDR3 size: 14 residues. V dropped 2 bases and J dropped 0; count of bases not matched to a gene: 0. The CDR3 nucleotides read TGTGCCAGCAGCTTAACAGGGGGCTCCTACGAGCAGTACTTC. This sequence encodes CASSLTGGSYEQYF.

The CDR3 sequence: CASSARRRQMNTEAFF. The CDR3 coding sequence is TGTGCCAGCAGCGCGAGACGTCGACAGATGAACACTGAAGCTTTCTTT. The chain links TRBV11-2 to TRBJ1-1; maybe TRBD1 (5 bases). V lost 5 bases and J lost 0, with 16 bases in between. The CDR3 covers 16 residues. CDR1 is SGHAT, CDR2 FQNNGV, per germline.